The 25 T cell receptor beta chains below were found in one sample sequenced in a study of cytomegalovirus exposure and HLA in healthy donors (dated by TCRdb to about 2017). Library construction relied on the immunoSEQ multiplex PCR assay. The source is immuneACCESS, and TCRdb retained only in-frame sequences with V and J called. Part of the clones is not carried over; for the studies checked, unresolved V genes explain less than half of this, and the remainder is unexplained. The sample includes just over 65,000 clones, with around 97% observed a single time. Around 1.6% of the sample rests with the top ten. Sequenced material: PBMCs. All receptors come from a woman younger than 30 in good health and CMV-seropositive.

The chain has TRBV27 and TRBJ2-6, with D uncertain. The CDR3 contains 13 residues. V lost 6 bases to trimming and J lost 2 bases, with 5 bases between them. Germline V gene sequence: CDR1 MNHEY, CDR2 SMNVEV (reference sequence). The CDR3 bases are TGTGCCAGCAGCTTCGCTGGGGCCAACGTCCTGACTTTC. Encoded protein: CASSFAGANVLTF.

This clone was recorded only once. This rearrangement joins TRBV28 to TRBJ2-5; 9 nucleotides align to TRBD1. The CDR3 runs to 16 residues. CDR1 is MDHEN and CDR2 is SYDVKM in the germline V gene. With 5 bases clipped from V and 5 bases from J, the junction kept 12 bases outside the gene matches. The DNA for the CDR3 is TGTGCCAGCAGTAACCGACAGGGGGAAAGGGCGGAGACCCAGTACTTC. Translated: CASSNRQGERAETQYF.

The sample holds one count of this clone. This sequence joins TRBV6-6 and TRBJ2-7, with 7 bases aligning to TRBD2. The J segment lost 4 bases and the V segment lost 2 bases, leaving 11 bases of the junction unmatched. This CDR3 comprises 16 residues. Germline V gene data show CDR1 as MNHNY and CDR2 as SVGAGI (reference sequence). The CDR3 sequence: CASSYGGAGRAYEQYF. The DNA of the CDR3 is TGTGCCAGCAGTTACGGGGGAGCGGGAAGGGCTTACGAGCAGTACTTC.

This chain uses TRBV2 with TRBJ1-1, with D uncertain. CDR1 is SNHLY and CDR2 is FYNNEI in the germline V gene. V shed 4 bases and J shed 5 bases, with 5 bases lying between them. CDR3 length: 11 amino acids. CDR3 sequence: CASSVGTEAFF. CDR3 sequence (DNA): TGTGCCAGCAGTGTCGGGACTGAAGCTTTCTTT.

The CDR3 spells CASSPPGLASYNEQFF. The CDR3 DNA reads as TGTGCCAGCAGTCCACCGGGACTAGCGTCCTACAATGAGCAGTTCTTC. V usage is TRBV2 and J usage is TRBJ2-1; TRBD2 agrees at 10 bases. CDR1 is SNHLY, CDR2 FYNNEI, per germline. CDR3 length: 16 residues. V was clipped by 5 bases and J by 1 base; unmatched bases: 5.

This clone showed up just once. The CDR3 protein is CASGPGGEVAGSYNEQFF. CDR3 in DNA: TGTGCCAGCGGTCCAGGGGGCGAAGTAGCGGGTTCCTACAATGAGCAGTTCTTC. The chain is built from TRBV2 and TRBJ2-1, with D possibly being TRBD1 (8 bases). CDR1 and CDR2 from the germline V gene are SNHLY and FYNNEI. CDR3 length: 18 residues. The germline V and J ends were trimmed by 8 bases and 1 base, with 24 bases remaining between them. The full variable domain, in which reference TRBV2 and TRBJ2-1 provide the parts outside the CDR3, is EPEVTQTPSHQVTQMGQEVILRCVPISNHLYFYWYRQILGQKVEFLVSFYNNEISEKSEIFDDQFSVERPDGSNFTLKIRSTKLEDSAMYFCASGPGGEVAGSYNEQFFGPGTRLTVL.

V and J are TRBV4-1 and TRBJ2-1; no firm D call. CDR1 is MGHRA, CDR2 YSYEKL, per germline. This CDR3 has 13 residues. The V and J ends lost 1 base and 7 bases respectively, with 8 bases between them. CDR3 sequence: CASSQAGRNEQFF. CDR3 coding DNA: TGCGCCAGCAGCCAAGCTGGGCGAAATGAGCAGTTCTTC.

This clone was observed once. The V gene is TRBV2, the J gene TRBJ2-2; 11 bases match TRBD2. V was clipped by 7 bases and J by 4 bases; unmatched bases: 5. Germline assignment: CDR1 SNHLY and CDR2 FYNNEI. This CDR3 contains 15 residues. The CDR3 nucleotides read TGTGCCAGCAAGGGACTAGCGGCCGTCACCGGGGAGCTGTTTTTT. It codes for CASKGLAAVTGELFF.

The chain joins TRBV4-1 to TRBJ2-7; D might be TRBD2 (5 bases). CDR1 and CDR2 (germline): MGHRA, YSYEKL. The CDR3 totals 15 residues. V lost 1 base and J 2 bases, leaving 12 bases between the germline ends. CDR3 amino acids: CASSQVDSETYEQYF. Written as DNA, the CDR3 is TGCGCCAGCAGCCAAGTGGATAGCGAGACCTACGAGCAGTACTTC.

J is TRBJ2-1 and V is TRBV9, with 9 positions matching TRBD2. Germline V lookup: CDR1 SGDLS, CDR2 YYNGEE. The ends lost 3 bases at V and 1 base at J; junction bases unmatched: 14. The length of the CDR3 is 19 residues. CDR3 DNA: TGTGCCAGCAGCGATGGGCTCGGTAGCGGGAGAGGGTCCTACAATGAGCAGTTCTTC. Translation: CASSDGLGSGRGSYNEQFF.

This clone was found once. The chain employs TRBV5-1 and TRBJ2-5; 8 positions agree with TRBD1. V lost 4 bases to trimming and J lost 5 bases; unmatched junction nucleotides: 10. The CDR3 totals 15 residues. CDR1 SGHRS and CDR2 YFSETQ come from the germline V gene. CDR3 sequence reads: CASSPGQASWETQYF. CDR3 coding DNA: TGCGCCAGCAGCCCGGGACAGGCCAGCTGGGAGACCCAGTACTTC.

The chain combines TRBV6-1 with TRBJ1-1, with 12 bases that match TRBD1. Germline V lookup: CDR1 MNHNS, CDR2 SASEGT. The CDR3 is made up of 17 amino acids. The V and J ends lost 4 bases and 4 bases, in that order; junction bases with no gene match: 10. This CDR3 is CASSAHRDRGQGTEAFF. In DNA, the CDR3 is TGTGCCAGCAGTGCCCATCGGGACAGGGGGCAGGGCACTGAAGCTTTCTTT.

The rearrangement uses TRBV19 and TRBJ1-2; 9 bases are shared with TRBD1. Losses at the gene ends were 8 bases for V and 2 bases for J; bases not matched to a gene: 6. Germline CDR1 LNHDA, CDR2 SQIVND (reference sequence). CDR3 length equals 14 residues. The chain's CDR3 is CASLQGAPNYGYTF. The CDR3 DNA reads TGTGCCAGTCTACAGGGGGCTCCGAACTATGGCTACACCTTC.

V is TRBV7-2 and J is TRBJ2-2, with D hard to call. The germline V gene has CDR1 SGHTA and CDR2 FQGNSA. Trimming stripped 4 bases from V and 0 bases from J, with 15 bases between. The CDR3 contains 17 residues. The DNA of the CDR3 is TGTGCCAGCAGCTCCATTTTAGAGTTCGCGAACACCGGGGAGCTGTTTTTT. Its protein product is CASSSILEFANTGELFF.

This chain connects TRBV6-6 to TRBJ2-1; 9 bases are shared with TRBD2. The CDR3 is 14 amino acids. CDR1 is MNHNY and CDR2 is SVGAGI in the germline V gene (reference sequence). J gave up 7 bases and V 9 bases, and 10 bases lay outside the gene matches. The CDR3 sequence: CASVGGSGSNEQFF. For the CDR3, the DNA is TGTGCCAGTGTTGGAGGTAGCGGGAGTAATGAGCAGTTCTTC.

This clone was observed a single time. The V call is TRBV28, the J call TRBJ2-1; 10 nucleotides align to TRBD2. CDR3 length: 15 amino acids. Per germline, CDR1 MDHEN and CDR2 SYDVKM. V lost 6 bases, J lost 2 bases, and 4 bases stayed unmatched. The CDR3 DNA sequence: TGTGCCAGCAGCCTAGCGGGGGAGCCCTACAATGAGCAGTTCTTC. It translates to CASSLAGEPYNEQFF.

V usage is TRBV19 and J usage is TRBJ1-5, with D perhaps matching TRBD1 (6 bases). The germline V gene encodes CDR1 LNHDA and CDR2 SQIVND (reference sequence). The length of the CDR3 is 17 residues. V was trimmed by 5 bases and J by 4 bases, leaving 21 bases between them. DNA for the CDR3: TGTGCCAGTAGTCCACATCCCCAGGGGCTAGGGAATCAGCCCCAGCATTTT. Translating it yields CASSPHPQGLGNQPQHF.

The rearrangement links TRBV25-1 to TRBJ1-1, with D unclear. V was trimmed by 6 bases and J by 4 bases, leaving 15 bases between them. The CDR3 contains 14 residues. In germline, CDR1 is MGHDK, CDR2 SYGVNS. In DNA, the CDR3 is TGTGCCAGCAGGGGAGAAGTTTATAGCACTGAAGCTTTCTTT. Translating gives CASRGEVYSTEAFF.

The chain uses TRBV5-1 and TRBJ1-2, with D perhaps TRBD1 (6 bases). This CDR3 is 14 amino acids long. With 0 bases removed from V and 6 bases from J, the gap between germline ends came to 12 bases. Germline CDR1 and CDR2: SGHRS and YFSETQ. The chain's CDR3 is CASSLATGGHGYTF. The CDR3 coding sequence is TGCGCCAGCAGCTTGGCGACAGGAGGCCATGGCTACACCTTC.

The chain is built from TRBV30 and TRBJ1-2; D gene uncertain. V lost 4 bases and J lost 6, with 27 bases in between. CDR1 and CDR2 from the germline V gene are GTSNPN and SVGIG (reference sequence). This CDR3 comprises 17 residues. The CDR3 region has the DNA TGTGCCTGGATCACCCAAACCAACCCCTGGGAGTCGAATGGCTACACCTTC. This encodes CAWITQTNPWESNGYTF. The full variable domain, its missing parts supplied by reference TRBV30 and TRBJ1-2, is SQTIHQWPATLVQPVGSPLSLECTVEGTSNPNLYWYRQAAGRGLQLLFYSVGIGQISSEVPQNLSASRPQDRQFILSSKKLLLSDSGFYLCAWITQTNPWESNGYTFGSGTRLTVV.

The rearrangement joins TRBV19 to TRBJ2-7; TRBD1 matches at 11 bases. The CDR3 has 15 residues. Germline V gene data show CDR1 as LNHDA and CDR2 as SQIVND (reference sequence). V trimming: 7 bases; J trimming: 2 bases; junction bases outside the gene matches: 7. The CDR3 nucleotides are TGTGCCAGTACATATGGACAGGGGGCTACCTACGAGCAGTACTTC. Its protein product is CASTYGQGATYEQYF. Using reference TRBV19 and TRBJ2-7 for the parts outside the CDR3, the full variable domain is DGGITQSPKYLFRKEGQNVTLSCEQNLNHDAMYWYRQDPGQGLRLIYYSQIVNDFQKGDIAEGYSVSREKKESFPLTVTSAQKNPTAFYLCASTYGQGATYEQYFGPGTRLTVT.

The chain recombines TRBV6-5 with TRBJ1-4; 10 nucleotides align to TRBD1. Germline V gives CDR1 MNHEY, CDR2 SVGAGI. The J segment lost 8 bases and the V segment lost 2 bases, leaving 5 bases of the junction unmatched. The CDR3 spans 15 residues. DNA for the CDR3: TGTGCCAGCAGTTACGTTGGGACAGGGGCGGAAAAACTGTTTTTT. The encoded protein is CASSYVGTGAEKLFF.

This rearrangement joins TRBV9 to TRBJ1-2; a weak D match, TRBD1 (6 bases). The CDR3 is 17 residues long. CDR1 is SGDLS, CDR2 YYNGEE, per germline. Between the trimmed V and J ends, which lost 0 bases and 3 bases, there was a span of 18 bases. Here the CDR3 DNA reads TGTGCCAGCAGCGTAGCTACGGGGGGGCATCAATACTATGGCTACACCTTC. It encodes CASSVATGGHQYYGYTF.

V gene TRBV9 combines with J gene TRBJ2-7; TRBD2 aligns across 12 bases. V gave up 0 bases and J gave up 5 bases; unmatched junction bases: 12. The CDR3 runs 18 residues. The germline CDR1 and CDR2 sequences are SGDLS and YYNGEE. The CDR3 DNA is TGTGCCAGCAGCGTAGGCTCTAGCGGGAGGGCCAGTTTCCACGAGCAGTACTTC. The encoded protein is CASSVGSSGRASFHEQYF. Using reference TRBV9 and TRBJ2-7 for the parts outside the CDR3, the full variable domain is DSGVTQTPKHLITATGQRVTLRCSPRSGDLSVYWYQQSLDQGLQFLIQYYNGEERAKGNILERFSAQQFPDLHSELNLSSLELGDSALYFCASSVGSSGRASFHEQYFGPGTRLTVT.

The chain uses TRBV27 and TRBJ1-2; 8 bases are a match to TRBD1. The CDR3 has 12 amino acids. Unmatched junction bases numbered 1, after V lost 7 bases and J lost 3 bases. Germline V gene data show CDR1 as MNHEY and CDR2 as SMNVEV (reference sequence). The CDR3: CASNRGDYGYTF. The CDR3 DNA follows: TGTGCCAGCAACAGGGGGGACTATGGCTACACCTTC.